This entry is about one TCR beta chain. Produced via immunoSEQ multiplex PCR; TCRdb's table is partial and in-frame only. The sample shows 120,000 to 150,000 clones, 94% of them seen only once. V was clipped by 3 bases and J by 7 bases, with 13 bases between them. This CDR3 region has 13 residues. Germline V lookup: CDR1 MNHEY, CDR2 SVGEGT. The sample belongs to a study of control samples from healthy donors and cancer patients. The clonotype was recovered from a man in his forties in good health. The source material was blood. The genes are TRBV6-2 or TRBV6-3 and TRBJ2-7; D may correspond to TRBD1 or TRBD2 (6 bases each). Here the CDR3 reads CASSYYGGQEQYF. For the CDR3, the DNA is TGTGCCAGCAGTTATTACGGGGGACAAGAGCAGTACTTC.